One TCR beta chain is described in this entry. The data were taken from a study of patients and donors after allogeneic stem cell transplantation. TCRdb independently ran MiXCR on the RT-PCR reads; one entry per CDR3 protein. The profile shows fewer than 180,000 distinct CDR3 sequences, 30% to 45% of them singletons. This TCR derives from a human donor who was either an allogeneic HSCT recipient or a stem cell or donor lymphocyte infusion donor (not recorded which). It is not recorded whose cells these are; they may come from a transplant donor. The source material was blood, either unsorted or a sorted T cell fraction (not recorded which).

The CDR3 sequence is CASSQRRGSSYEQYV. DNA for the CDR3: TGTGCCAGCAGCCAACGGAGGGGCAGCTCCTACGAGCAGTACGTC. The rearrangement uses TRBV9 and TRBJ2-7, with D tentatively TRBD2 (6 bases). Germline V lookup: CDR1 SGDLS, CDR2 YYNGEE. The CDR3 is made up of 15 amino acids. The V end was cut by 4 bases, the J end by 0 bases, with 14 bases between.